This is a list of T cell receptor beta chains from one sample in a study of blood T cell repertoires in COVID-19. The repertoire was sequenced with immunoSEQ multiplex PCR; TCRdb's copy has only in-frame clones and lacks some. Of tens of thousands of clones in the sample, roughly 82% were seen once. Sequenced sample: peripheral blood. All receptors come from a human donor in a cohort sampled during active COVID-19. CDR3s include the opening cysteine and the closing phenylalanine or tryptophan. The order of the fields is V gene, clone size, CDR3 length, D gene, J gene, CDR3 DNA, CDR3 protein. The D gene is left open where the match is weak. Clone size is given for some rows only: seen once, a few or many times, or a class if the clone is expanded.

TRBV7-9	NA	13	NA	TRBJ2-5	TGTGCCAGCAGTCCCCGTAGCCAAGAGACCCAGTACTTC	CASSPRSQETQYF
TRBV19	NA	14	NA	TRBJ1-1	TGTGCCAGTAGTCTCCAGACAGGGAACACTGAAGCTTTCTTT	CASSLQTGNTEAFF
TRBV2	NA	13	TRBD1	TRBJ1-2	TGTGCCAGCGCGGACCAGGGGGCCTATGGCTACACCTTC	CASADQGAYGYTF
TRBV19	NA	13	TRBD2	TRBJ2-7	TGTGCCAGTAGTAGAGGGGAGGGGTACGAGCAGTACTTC	CASSRGEGYEQYF
TRBV6-2/TRBV6-3	NA	16	TRBD2	TRBJ2-1	TGTGCCAGCACCCCAAACGGCGGGGGTGACTACAATGAGCAGTTCTTC	CASTPNGGGDYNEQFF
TRBV5-4	NA	16	TRBD1	TRBJ2-5	TGTGCCAGCAGCTTGTCGTACAGGGGTACGGGAGAGACCCAGTACTTC	CASSLSYRGTGETQYF
TRBV5-4	NA	14	NA	TRBJ2-2	TGTGCCAGCAGCTTAGTGGTCGGCACCGGGGAGCTGTTTTTT	CASSLVVGTGELFF
TRBV7-9	NA	16	NA	TRBJ1-6	TGTGCCAGCAGCCAGGGGCCCAGCTCCTATAATTCACCCCTCCACTTT	CASSQGPSSYNSPLHF
TRBV11-3	NA	15	NA	TRBJ2-1	TGTGCCAGCAGCTTAGGTGAGCGGAGCTACAATGAGCAGTTCTTC	CASSLGERSYNEQFF
TRBV2	NA	17	NA	TRBJ2-1	TGTGCCAGCAGTGTTGCCCCCCGGCCGGGGGCGGGGGATGAGCAGTTCTTC	CASSVAPRPGAGDEQFF
TRBV19	NA	16	TRBD1	TRBJ2-2	TGTGCCAGTATGCCCGCTGATACAGGGGGGATCGGGGAGCTGTTTTTT	CASMPADTGGIGELFF
TRBV2	NA	14	TRBD2	TRBJ2-3	TGTGCCAGCAGAACGGGACTAGTGTCAGATACGCAGTATTTT	CASRTGLVSDTQYF
TRBV2	NA	16	TRBD1	TRBJ1-5	TGTGCCAGCAATGACGTCTGGACAGGGGTCAATCAGCCCCAGCATTTT	CASNDVWTGVNQPQHF
TRBV5-1	NA	16	TRBD2	TRBJ2-5	TGCGCCAGCAGCAAAAGACTAGCGGGATCTATAGAGACCCAGTACTTC	CASSKRLAGSIETQYF
TRBV5-4	NA	16	NA	TRBJ2-7	TGTGCCAGCAGCTCCCCTGGGGCGGGGCTCTCCTACGAGCAGTACTTC	CASSSPGAGLSYEQYF
TRBV11-2	NA	14	NA	TRBJ1-3	TGTGCCAGCAGCTTTGAGCGCTCTGGAAACACCATATATTTT	CASSFERSGNTIYF
TRBV7-2	once	16	NA	TRBJ2-2	TGTGCCAGCAGCTTAGCGCGATTCGTACCTACCGGGGAGCTGTTTTTT	CASSLARFVPTGELFF
TRBV5-1	NA	16	TRBD2	TRBJ2-3	TGCGCCAGCAGCTCGGGACTAGCGGGGAGCACAGATACGCAGTATTTT	CASSSGLAGSTDTQYF
TRBV24-1	NA	17	TRBD2	TRBJ2-5	TGTGCCACCACCGCGCGGGGGGGGGCGCCGCACCAAGAGACCCAGTACTTC	CATTARGGAPHQETQYF
TRBV5-6	NA	15	NA	TRBJ1-1	TGTGCCAGCAGCTTTCCCGGCAGGGGCGGCACTGAAGCTTTCTTT	CASSFPGRGGTEAFF
TRBV5-6	NA	13	TRBD1	TRBJ2-5	TGTGCCAGCTACTTGACAGGGACGGAGACCCAGTACTTC	CASYLTGTETQYF
TRBV9	NA	13	NA	TRBJ2-1	TGTGCCAGCAGCGCGGGGATCGGGAATGAGCAGTTCTTC	CASSAGIGNEQFF
TRBV5-1	NA	15	NA	TRBJ1-1	TGCGCCAGCAGCTTGTTAGGGGCCCCTGGTAGTGAAGCTTTCTTT	CASSLLGAPGSEAFF
TRBV9	once	16	TRBD2	TRBJ2-2	TGTGCCAGCAGCAAGGCTAGCGGGGGTAACACCGGGGAGCTGTTTTTT	CASSKASGGNTGELFF
TRBV7-2	NA	14	NA	TRBJ1-5	TGTGCCAGCAGCCCGGACACGAGAAATCAGCCCCAGCATTTT	CASSPDTRNQPQHF
TRBV27	once	13	TRBD1	TRBJ1-2	TGTGCCAGCAGTTCAAACAGGGGTATTGGCTACACCTTC	CASSSNRGIGYTF
TRBV6-5	NA	15	NA	TRBJ1-1	TGTGCCAGCAGTTCCCCCGGTGATCCGAACACTGAAGCTTTCTTT	CASSSPGDPNTEAFF
TRBV9	once	19	TRBD2	TRBJ2-7	TGTGCCAGCAGCGAGACCGGGACGGAGATGGGACTAGGTCTCCACGAGCAGTACTTC	CASSETGTEMGLGLHEQYF
TRBV3-1/TRBV3-2	once	18	NA	TRBJ1-5	TGTGCCAGCAGCCAAGCCCCCCAACGGGGGAATAGCAATCAGCCCCAGCATTTT	CASSQAPQRGNSNQPQHF
TRBV19	few	15	TRBD1	TRBJ2-3	TGTGCCAGTAGTATGGACAGGGGGCAACGAGATACGCAGTATTTT	CASSMDRGQRDTQYF
TRBV7-2	NA	18	TRBD2	TRBJ2-5	TGTGCCAGCAGCTTAGTGCCCCCCTCACTAGCGGGGGGTGAGACCCAGTACTTC	CASSLVPPSLAGGETQYF
TRBV25-1	NA	15	NA	TRBJ1-2	TGTGCCAGCAGTGAATCCTGGAGCAGGGCCCATGGCTACACCTTC	CASSESWSRAHGYTF
TRBV18	NA	16	TRBD2	TRBJ2-2	TGTGCCAGCTCACCGGATCTGGGAGGGCGCACCGGGGAGCTGTTTTTT	CASSPDLGGRTGELFF
TRBV9	NA	14	NA	TRBJ1-2	TGTGCCAGCAGCCCCGGGACAAAAAACTATGGCTACACCTTC	CASSPGTKNYGYTF
TRBV6-1	once	12	NA	TRBJ1-1	TGTGCCAGCAGTGAGCGGACAGCTGAAGCTTTCTTT	CASSERTAEAFF
TRBV5-1	NA	13	NA	TRBJ1-2	TGCGCCAGCAGATCCAGCCAAGGGGATGGCTACACCTTC	CASRSSQGDGYTF
TRBV4-3	NA	16	NA	TRBJ2-3	TGCGCCAGCAGCCAAGATTGGGGCGGGGAAAAAGATACGCAGTATTTT	CASSQDWGGEKDTQYF
TRBV12-3/TRBV12-4	NA	13	TRBD2	TRBJ2-7	TGTGCCAGCAGAGAAGGGACTACCTACGAGCAGTACTTC	CASREGTTYEQYF
TRBV25-1	NA	12	NA	TRBJ1-2	TGTGCCAGCAGTGATTACGAGGATGGCTACACCTTC	CASSDYEDGYTF
TRBV3-1/TRBV3-2	NA	14	TRBD1	TRBJ1-2	TGTGCCAGCAGCCAGAGACAGGGGGCCTATGGCTACACCTTC	CASSQRQGAYGYTF
TRBV6-2/TRBV6-3	NA	15	TRBD2	TRBJ2-7	TGTGCCAGCAGCCCCGACCCTAGCGGATATTACGAGCAGTACTTC	CASSPDPSGYYEQYF
TRBV7-8	NA	13	NA	TRBJ2-2	TGTGCCAGCAGCTTAGTGTCCGCCGGGGAGCTGTTTTTT	CASSLVSAGELFF
TRBV28	few	16	NA	TRBJ2-7	TGTGCCAGCAGTTTAACCATCTTCAGGAACTCCTACGAGCAGTACTTC	CASSLTIFRNSYEQYF
TRBV18	NA	14	NA	TRBJ2-7	TGTGCCAGCTCACGGGCAGGGGCCCCCTACGAGCAGTACTTC	CASSRAGAPYEQYF
TRBV4-1	NA	18	TRBD1	TRBJ1-5	TGCGCCAGCAGCCCGAGAAGGACAGGGGTGACCCTCAATCAGCCCCAGCATTTT	CASSPRRTGVTLNQPQHF
TRBV7-2	NA	18	TRBD1	TRBJ1-1	TGTGCCAGCAGCTTAGCGCGGGCAGGGGGCGCTTTGAACACTGAAGCTTTCTTT	CASSLARAGGALNTEAFF
TRBV5-1	NA	14	NA	TRBJ1-1	TGCGCCAGCAGCCCAAGGGTGGAGGGGACTGAAGCTTTCTTT	CASSPRVEGTEAFF
TRBV3-1/TRBV3-2	NA	13	NA	TRBJ1-2	TGTGCCAGCAGCCCAGACCCTTACTATGGCTACACCTTC	CASSPDPYYGYTF